The 21 T cell receptor beta chains reported below all come from one sample, sequenced in a study of OX40 agonist ivuxolimab in advanced cancers. Profiled with immunoSEQ multiplex PCR; TCRdb holds only in-frame clones, not every one. The sample contains about 95,000 clones, approximately 85% of which appear only once. The sample was CD4+ or CD8+ T cells sorted from blood, taken in a trial of the OX40 agonist ivuxolimab. These receptor sequences come from an adult with an advanced solid tumor such as melanoma, head and neck, liver or kidney cancer.

A single count supports this clone. The chain uses TRBV2 and TRBJ1-5, with a weak D call TRBD1 (5 bases). Looked up from germline, CDR1 is SNHLY and CDR2 is FYNNEI. The CDR3 has 14 residues. V shed 7 bases and J shed 2 bases, with 12 bases lying between them. The CDR3 bases are TGTGCCAGCAATCCTCAGGGTGGCAATCAGCCCCAGCATTTT. It encodes CASNPQGGNQPQHF. Together with reference TRBV2 and TRBJ1-5, the CDR3 gives the full variable domain: EPEVTQTPSHQVTQMGQEVILRCVPISNHLYFYWYRQILGQKVEFLVSFYNNEISEKSEIFDDQFSVERPDGSNFTLKIRSTKLEDSAMYFCASNPQGGNQPQHFGDGTRLSIL.

V usage is TRBV10-2 and J usage is TRBJ2-7; a weak D match, TRBD2 (6 bases). Trimming took off 3 bases at V and 7 bases at J, with 16 bases between the two ends. Germline CDR1 reads WSHSY; CDR2 reads SAAADI. This CDR3 has 14 residues. CDR3 coding DNA: TGCGCCAGCAGTGAAGACAGTTGGGCGGGGGAGCAGTACTTC. This gives the protein CASSEDSWAGEQYF.

This chain uses TRBV6-5 with TRBJ2-3; 7 positions agree with TRBD2. Losses at the gene ends were 5 bases for V and 2 bases for J; bases not matched to a gene: 4. Germline V gives CDR1 MNHEY, CDR2 SVGAGI. The CDR3 spans 14 residues. The CDR3 nucleotides read TGTGCCAGCAGTCCCGGACTAGTCACAGATACGCAGTATTTT. This codes for CASSPGLVTDTQYF.

The gene calls are TRBV6-6 and TRBJ2-5; 7 nucleotides align to TRBD2. Germline V lookup: CDR1 MNHNY, CDR2 SVGAGI (reference sequence). CDR3 length: 13 residues. V shed 10 bases, J shed 4 bases, and the junction held 9 bases outside the gene matches. The CDR3 coding sequence is TGTGCCACCGTTCGGGAGCGGGGAGAGACCCAGTACTTC. Its protein is CATVRERGETQYF.

The chain combines TRBV30 with TRBJ2-5; tentatively, D is TRBD2 (6 bases). The J call may be mistaken, given a closer DNA end match to TRBJ2-7. Germline V gene data show CDR1 as GTSNPN and CDR2 as SVGIG (reference sequence). This CDR3 has 11 amino acids. CDR3 residues: CAWGGTYEQYF. The CDR3 DNA follows: TGTGCCTGGGGGGGGACCTACGAGCAGTACTTC.

The genes are TRBV7-2 and TRBJ2-5, with 11 positions matching TRBD2. V was clipped by 1 base and J by 7 bases; unmatched bases: 5. Germline V gene data show CDR1 as SGHTA and CDR2 as FQGNSA. CDR3 length: 15 amino acids. CDR3: CASSLVTSGGGTQYF. CDR3 in DNA: TGTGCCAGCAGCTTAGTTACTAGCGGGGGAGGGACCCAGTACTTC.

This rearrangement joins TRBV10-3 to TRBJ2-7, with 9 bases matching TRBD1. CDR1 is ENHRY and CDR2 is SYGVKD in the germline V gene. CDR3 length: 15 residues. V dropped 3 bases and J dropped 0; count of bases not matched to a gene: 3. This chain's CDR3 is CAISDGGQGSYEQYF. The DNA for the CDR3 is TGTGCCATCAGTGATGGGGGACAGGGCTCCTACGAGCAGTACTTC.

V gene TRBV27 combines with J gene TRBJ2-7, with 7 bases fitting TRBD2. V was clipped by 8 bases and J by 5 bases; unmatched bases: 15. CDR1 and CDR2 (germline): MNHEY, SMNVEV (reference sequence). This CDR3 spans 15 amino acids. CDR3 sequence reads: CASHAGRERDDEQYF. The CDR3 nucleotides read TGTGCCAGCCACGCGGGGCGGGAGCGGGATGACGAGCAGTACTTC.

This clone has just a few counts. The rearrangement uses TRBV2 and TRBJ2-5; 8 positions match TRBD1. The CDR3 has 14 residues. Germline trimming cut 7 bases from V and 4 bases from J; bases unmatched to any gene: 8. CDR1 is SNHLY, CDR2 FYNNEI, per germline. DNA of the CDR3: TGTGCCAGCACTGCCGGGACAGGTGGAGAGACCCAGTACTTC. This translates into CASTAGTGGETQYF.

This chain uses TRBV4-3 with TRBJ2-1; 9 nucleotides agree with TRBD2. Looked up from germline, CDR1 is LGHNA and CDR2 is YSLEER. V dropped 3 bases and J dropped 6; count of bases not matched to a gene: 3. The CDR3 loop spans 14 amino acids. The CDR3 loop reads CASSHRTSVNEQFF. The CDR3 nucleotides read TGCGCCAGCAGCCACCGGACTAGCGTCAATGAGCAGTTCTTC.

On this clone: At one end, the junction sequence differs from germline, possibly due to a read error. V usage is TRBV19 and J usage is TRBJ2-7, with D possibly being TRBD1 or TRBD2 (5 bases each). Per germline, CDR1 LNHDA and CDR2 SQIVND (reference sequence). The CDR3 is 13 amino acids. The CDR3 region has the DNA TGTGCCAGTAGCATAGATCGGGGCACTGAGCAGTACTTC. The encoded protein is CASSIDRGTEQYF.

The chain is built from TRBV6-6 and TRBJ2-3; 10 bases are shared with TRBD1. CDR1 and CDR2 (germline): MNHNY, SVGAGI (reference sequence). Trimming took 0 bases from V and 5 from J; bases not matched to a gene: 2. The CDR3 has 15 amino acids. CDR3: CASSYSRDRGDTQYF. Written as DNA, the CDR3 is TGTGCCAGCAGTTACTCCCGGGACAGGGGAGATACGCAGTATTTT.

CDR3 loop: CASNSLAENTDTQYF. In DNA, the CDR3 is TGTGCCAGCAATTCTTTAGCGGAGAACACAGATACGCAGTATTTT. The chain couples TRBV25-1 to TRBJ2-3; maybe TRBD2 (6 bases). V was trimmed by 7 bases and J by 2 bases, leaving 16 bases between them. Germline V CDR1 and CDR2: MGHDK, SYGVNS. The CDR3 consists of 15 residues.

This chain connects TRBV11-2 to TRBJ2-5; 11 bases line up with TRBD1. Near its end, the DNA agrees better with TRBJ2-7, so the J call may be wrong. Germline CDR1 and CDR2: SGHAT and FQNNGV. This CDR3 has 15 amino acids. DNA for the CDR3: TGTGCCAGCAGCTTCGGACAGGGGGCTGGCTACGAGCAGTACTTC. This codes for CASSFGQGAGYEQYF.

This rearrangement joins TRBV7-2 to TRBJ1-1; perhaps TRBD1 as D (5 bases). CDR1 is SGHTA, CDR2 FQGNSA, per germline. CDR3 length equals 15 residues. Trimming removed 1 base at V and 6 bases at J, with 15 bases between. The CDR3 spells CASSLGRSMGPEAFF. The CDR3 DNA is TGTGCCAGCAGCTTAGGTCGCTCTATGGGGCCTGAAGCTTTCTTT.

The chain joins TRBV7-3 to TRBJ2-3, with TRBD2 identical over 11 bases. CDR1 is SGHTA, CDR2 FQGTGA, per germline. The CDR3 is 16 amino acids. The J segment lost 6 bases and the V segment lost 5 bases, leaving 10 bases of the junction unmatched. This chain's CDR3 is CASSALAGGSRDTQYF. The CDR3 nucleotides read TGTGCCAGCAGCGCTCTAGCGGGAGGATCAAGGGATACGCAGTATTTT.

This chain links TRBV9 with TRBJ1-4, with TRBD1 matching 7 bases. Germline assignment: CDR1 SGDLS and CDR2 YYNGEE. Unmatched junction bases numbered 5, after V lost 4 bases and J lost 8 bases. This CDR3 is built from 13 residues. CDR3 coding DNA: TGTGCCAGCAGCCCCCGGGACAGAGAAAAACTGTTTTTT. It encodes CASSPRDREKLFF.

This chain uses TRBV9 with TRBJ1-1; D ambiguous. CDR3 length: 15 amino acids. Trimming cost V 3 bases and J 1 base, with 13 bases left between them. The germline CDR1 and CDR2 sequences are SGDLS and YYNGEE. CDR3 bases: TGTGCCAGCAGCGCCCCCGAGGGTGGGAACACTGAAGCTTTCTTT. As protein: CASSAPEGGNTEAFF.

This clone was recorded only once. The chain combines TRBV18 with TRBJ2-1; D is undetermined. Germline assignment: CDR1 KGHSH and CDR2 LQKENI. Trimming stripped 6 bases from V and 8 bases from J, with 11 bases between. CDR3 length: 12 residues. The CDR3 DNA sequence: TGTGCCAGCTCCCCTGACATCTATGAGCAGTTCTTC. This gives the protein CASSPDIYEQFF.

J is TRBJ2-5 and V is TRBV19, with D tentatively TRBD2 (6 bases). CDR3 length: 13 residues. The V gene lost 3 bases and the J gene lost 7 bases, with 12 bases spanning the gap. Germline V CDR1 and CDR2: LNHDA, SQIVND (reference sequence). CDR3: CASSIVQEGTQYF. As DNA, the CDR3 is TGTGCCAGTAGTATCGTTCAGGAGGGGACCCAGTACTTC. The full variable domain, with the rest looked up from reference TRBV19 and TRBJ2-5, is DGGITQSPKYLFRKEGQNVTLSCEQNLNHDAMYWYRQDPGQGLRLIYYSQIVNDFQKGDIAEGYSVSREKKESFPLTVTSAQKNPTAFYLCASSIVQEGTQYFGPGTRLLVL.

The rearrangement joins TRBV2 to TRBJ1-1, with a weak D call TRBD1 (6 bases). V was clipped by 7 bases and J by 0 bases, with 9 bases between them. Germline V CDR1 and CDR2: SNHLY, FYNNEI. CDR3 length: 13 residues. The DNA of the CDR3 is TGTGCCAGCATCAGGGGATTGAACACTGAAGCTTTCTTT. This translates into CASIRGLNTEAFF.